This entry concerns a single T cell receptor beta chain. The authors prepared the TCRbeta library with unique molecular identifiers. TCRdb itself ran the PCR reads through MiXCR, one entry per CDR3 protein. This table has hundreds of thousands of distinct CDR3 sequences, roughly 17% appearing once. These data belong to a study of T-cell reconstitution after alpha-beta-depleted transplantation in children. Sequenced here: PBMCs from the stem cell graft donor, sampled from the stem cell graft. The clonotype comes from a human donor who donated a stem cell graft to a child with acute myeloid leukemia.

CDR3 amino acids: CASRTGGEQYV. CDR3 DNA sequence: TGTGCCAGCAGGACAGGAGGCGAGCAGTACGTC. The rearrangement uses TRBV6-2 or TRBV6-3 and TRBJ2-7; possible D gene TRBD1, 6 bases. In germline, CDR1 is MNHEY, CDR2 SVGEGT. The CDR3 length is 11 residues. V shed 6 bases and J shed 6 bases, with 9 bases lying between them.